The clone carrying this TCR beta chain was seen just once. Antigen specificity is unknown. The sample comes from a study of OX40 agonist ivuxolimab in advanced cancers. The study, taken as a whole, reports: CD8+ T cells were the subset that, on average, had more expanded clones than CD4+.

The V gene end was trimmed by 4 bases and the J gene end by 1 base; junction bases not matched to a gene: 10. CDR1 and CDR2 (germline): SGHRS, YFSETQ. The CDR3 consists of 16 residues. Individuals having autoimmune disease history or systemic immunosuppression were not enrolled. Data came from immunoSEQ multiplex PCR; TCRdb stores just in-frame clones and leaves some out. The data hold around 64,000 clones, with over 70% observed a single time. The clonotype originates from an adult with an advanced solid tumor such as melanoma, head and neck, liver or kidney cancer. The input for sequencing was CD4+ or CD8+ T cells sorted from blood, taken in a trial of the OX40 agonist ivuxolimab. The rearrangement links TRBV5-1 to TRBJ2-7; 8 nucleotides line up with TRBD2. This CDR3 reads CASSPNPRGVSYEQYF. The CDR3 region has the DNA TGCGCCAGCAGCCCCAATCCGCGGGGGGTTTCCTACGAGCAGTACTTC.